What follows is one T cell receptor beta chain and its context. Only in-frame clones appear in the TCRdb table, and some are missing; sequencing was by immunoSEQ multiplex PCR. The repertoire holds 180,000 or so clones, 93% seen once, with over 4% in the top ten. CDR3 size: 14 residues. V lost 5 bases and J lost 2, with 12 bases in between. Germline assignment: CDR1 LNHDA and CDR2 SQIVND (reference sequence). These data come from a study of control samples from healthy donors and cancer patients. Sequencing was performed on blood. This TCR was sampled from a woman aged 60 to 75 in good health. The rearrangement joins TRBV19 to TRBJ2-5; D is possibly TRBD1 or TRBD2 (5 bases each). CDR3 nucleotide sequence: TGTGCCAGTAGTCCGGGACGAAGACAAGAGACCCAGTACTTC. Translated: CASSPGRRQETQYF.